This TCR beta chain appears in the sequencing data of a study of T-cell memory formation after mild COVID-19. MiXCR, applied by TCRdb to the 5' RACE reads, yields one record per CDR3 protein. The sample carries a few hundred thousand distinct CDR3 sequences, roughly 9.4% recorded once. The sequence came from a man younger than 30 who had mild COVID-19 (a few samples of this study predate the infection). Cell type and time point are not known. The material sequenced was PBMCs or a T cell subset sorted from them (not recorded which).

The CDR3 DNA is TGCGCCAGCAGCTCCAACTACAGGGGTGGCGGGGAGCTGTTTTTT. Its translation is CASSSNYRGGGELFF. This chain links TRBV4-3 with TRBJ2-2, with 7 bases matching TRBD1. The V and J ends lost 5 bases and 7 bases, in that order; junction bases with no gene match: 10. Germline V CDR1 and CDR2: LGHNA, YSLEER. The CDR3 has 15 residues.